Presented here are 5 T cell receptor beta chains from one specimen sequenced in a study of cytomegalovirus exposure and HLA in healthy donors. Amplification used 60 Vbeta primers and 13 Jbeta primers. Generated by immunoSEQ multiplex PCR, the TCRdb table keeps only in-frame clones and is missing some. The data hold 150,000 to 200,000 clones, with around 85% observed a single time. Sequencing used PBMCs. The receptors originated from a young man in good health and CMV-seropositive.

The J gene is TRBJ1-6, the V gene TRBV30; D may be TRBD1 (5 bases). CDR1 is GTSNPN, CDR2 SVGIG, per germline (reference sequence). The ends were cut back, 1 base at V and 6 bases at J, with 7 bases in the middle. The CDR3 has 13 residues. CDR3 sequence reads: CAWSAGGNSPLHF. CDR3 DNA sequence: TGTGCCTGGAGTGCCGGGGGTAATTCACCCCTCCACTTT.

The chain carries TRBV19 and TRBJ2-7; a possible D gene is TRBD2 (5 bases). Germline V gene data show CDR1 as LNHDA and CDR2 as SQIVND (reference sequence). This CDR3 has 14 residues. V dropped 6 bases and J dropped 1 base, with 13 bases sitting between them. The CDR3 bases are TGTGCCAGTAGCCGGGATAAACAATCCTACGAGCAGTACTTC. Its protein is CASSRDKQSYEQYF.

V usage is TRBV23-1 and J usage is TRBJ1-3; TRBD1 aligns across 7 bases. TRBV23-1 carries the ORF label, with uncertain function. V dropped 4 bases and J dropped 0; count of bases not matched to a gene: 9. The CDR3 has 17 residues. The CDR3 loop is CASSPKGDRVSGNTIYF. The DNA for the CDR3 is TGCGCCAGCAGTCCAAAGGGCGACAGGGTCTCTGGAAACACCATATATTTT.

The chain uses TRBV30 and TRBJ2-3, with D uncertain. The ends were cut back, 0 bases at V and 6 bases at J, with 7 bases in the middle. The length of the CDR3 is 12 residues. Germline V lookup: CDR1 GTSNPN, CDR2 SVGIG (reference sequence). In DNA form, the CDR3 reads TGTGCCTGGAGTGTATCTGCGGATACGCAGTATTTT. The encoded protein is CAWSVSADTQYF. Full variable domain (remainder filled in from reference TRBV30 and TRBJ2-3): SQTIHQWPATLVQPVGSPLSLECTVEGTSNPNLYWYRQAAGRGLQLLFYSVGIGQISSEVPQNLSASRPQDRQFILSSKKLLLSDSGFYLCAWSVSADTQYFGPGTRLTVL.

This clone was picked up one time. The J gene is TRBJ2-1, the V gene TRBV11-3; 7 bases agree with TRBD2. The germline V gene encodes CDR1 SGHNT and CDR2 YENEEA. Trimming took 1 base from V and 6 from J; bases not matched to a gene: 3. This CDR3 is 14 amino acids long. CDR3: CASSLATSANEQFF. CDR3 DNA sequence: TGTGCCAGCAGCTTAGCTACTAGCGCCAATGAGCAGTTCTTC.